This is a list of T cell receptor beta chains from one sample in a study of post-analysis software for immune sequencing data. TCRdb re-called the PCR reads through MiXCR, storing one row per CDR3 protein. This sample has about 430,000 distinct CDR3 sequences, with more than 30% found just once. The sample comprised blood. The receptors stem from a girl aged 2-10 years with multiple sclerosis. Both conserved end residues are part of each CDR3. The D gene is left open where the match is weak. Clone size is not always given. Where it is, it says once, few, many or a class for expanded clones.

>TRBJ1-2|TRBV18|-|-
TGTGCCAGCTCACCACAGGGCCACTATGGCTACACCTTC
CASSPQGHYGYTF
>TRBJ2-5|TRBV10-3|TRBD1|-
TGTGCCATCAGGCTAGACAGGGAATGGGAGACCCAGTACTTC
CAIRLDREWETQYF
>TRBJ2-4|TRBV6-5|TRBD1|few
TGTGCCAGCAGTTGGGACAGGGAAGCCAAAAACATTCAGTACTTC
CASSWDREAKNIQYF
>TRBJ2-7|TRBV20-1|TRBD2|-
TGCAGTGTACGGACTAGCGGGGGACCCTACGAGCAGTACTTC
CSVRTSGGPYEQYF
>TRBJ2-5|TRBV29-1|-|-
TGCAGCTGCATGGCCGTGACCCAGTACCAAGAGACCCAGTACTTC
CSCMAVTQYQETQYF
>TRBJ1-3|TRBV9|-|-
TGTGCCAGCAGCACGACACGGGATGTCGGAAACACCATATATTTT
CASSTTRDVGNTIYF
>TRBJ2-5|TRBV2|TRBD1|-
TGTGCCAGCAGTGAACAGGGGGTGAGGCAGTACTTC
CASSEQGVRQYF
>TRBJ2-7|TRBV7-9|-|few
TGTGCCAGCAGCATCGCCGGGACCCACGCCTACGAGCAGTACTTC
CASSIAGTHAYEQYF
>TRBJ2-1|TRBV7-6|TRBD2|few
TGTGCCAGCAGCTTAAGGACTAGCGGGAGGGCCGGAGATATCAATGAGCAGTTCTTC
CASSLRTSGRAGDINEQFF
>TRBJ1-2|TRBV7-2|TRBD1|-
TGTGCCAGCAGCTTGGCCGGGACAGTCACCCATTATGGCTACACCTTC
CASSLAGTVTHYGYTF
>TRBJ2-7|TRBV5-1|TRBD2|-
TGCGCCAGCAGCTTGGAAATGATAGCTAGCGGGAGTGAAGAGCAGTACTTC
CASSLEMIASGSEEQYF
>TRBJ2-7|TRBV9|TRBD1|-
TGTGCCAGCAGTCCTGCGACAGGGGGCAGAAATAACTACGAGCAGTACTTC
CASSPATGGRNNYEQYF
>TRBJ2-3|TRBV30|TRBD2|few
TGTGCCTGGAAACCCGGGGGGACTAGCACAGATACGCAGTATTTT
CAWKPGGTSTDTQYF
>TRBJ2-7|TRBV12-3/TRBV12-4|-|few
TGTGCCAGCAGTTCATCACAGGGACCAGGGTCCTACGAGCAGTACTTC
CASSSSQGPGSYEQYF
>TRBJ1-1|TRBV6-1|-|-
TGTGCCAGCAGCCACCCTCCCTTGAACACTGAAGCTTTCTTT
CASSHPPLNTEAFF
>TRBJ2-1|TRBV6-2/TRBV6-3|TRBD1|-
TGTGCCAGCAGTTACTCATCGGCAGGGGGTGGAGAAAGGTTCTTC
CASSYSSAGGGERFF
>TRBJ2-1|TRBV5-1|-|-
TGCGCCAGCCGGGCCTATGACCATGAGCAGTTCTTC
CASRAYDHEQFF
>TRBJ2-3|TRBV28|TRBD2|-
TGTGCCAGCAGTTTTGCGGGGGAGGGGTTTGCAGATACGCAGTATTTT
CASSFAGEGFADTQYF
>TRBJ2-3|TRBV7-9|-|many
TGTGCCAGCAGTCCACCCGAGCCTACCACAGATACGCAGTATTTT
CASSPPEPTTDTQYF
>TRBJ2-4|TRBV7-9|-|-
TGTGCCAGCAGCTTAGGGGCAGCCAAAAACATTCAGTACTTC
CASSLGAAKNIQYF
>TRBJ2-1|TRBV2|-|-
TGTGCCAGCAGTGGATGGCAGGGGTTCGGCAATGAGCAGTTCTTC
CASSGWQGFGNEQFF
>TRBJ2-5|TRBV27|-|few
TGTGCCAGCAGTTTGCTAACAGGGGGGGGAGAGACCCAGTACTTC
CASSLLTGGGETQYF
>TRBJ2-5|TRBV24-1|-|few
TGTGCCACCAGTGATACACCACAGGGAGTCGGCGAGACCCAGTACTTC
CATSDTPQGVGETQYF
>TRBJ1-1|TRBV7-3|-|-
TGTGCCAGCAGCTCCGGGCCCGACGGGGCTGAAGCTTTCTTT
CASSSGPDGAEAFF
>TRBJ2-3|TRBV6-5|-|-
TGTGCCAGCAGTTACTCGTCGGGACTTCGCACAGATACGCAGTATTTT
CASSYSSGLRTDTQYF
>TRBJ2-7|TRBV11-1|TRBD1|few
TGTGCCAGCAGCTACGGGACAGGCCTCTCCTACGAGCAGTACTTC
CASSYGTGLSYEQYF
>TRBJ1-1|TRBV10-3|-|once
TGTGCCATCGGTCGAGCGGGGTGGACCACTGAAGCTTTCTTT
CAIGRAGWTTEAFF
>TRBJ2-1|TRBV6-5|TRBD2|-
TGTGCCAGCAGTAGACTAGCGGGGCACAATGAGCAGTTCTTC
CASSRLAGHNEQFF
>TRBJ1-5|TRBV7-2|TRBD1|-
TGTGCCAGCAGCTATAGGGACAGTAGCAATCAGCCCCAGCATTTT
CASSYRDSSNQPQHF
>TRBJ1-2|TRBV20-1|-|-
TGCAGTGCTCCGGGGACACCCACTAACTATGGCTACACCTTC
CSAPGTPTNYGYTF
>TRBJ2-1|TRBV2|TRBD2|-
TGTGCCAGCAGTGAACGGCCCAGACTAGCGGGCTTGGAGACCCAGTTCTTC
CASSERPRLAGLETQFF
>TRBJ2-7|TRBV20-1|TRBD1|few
TGCAGTGCTAGGGGGGACAGGGTATACGAGCAGTACTTC
CSARGDRVYEQYF
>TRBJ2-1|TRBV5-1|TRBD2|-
TGCGCCAGCAGTCCCCCGAGCGGGGGGGCCATAAATGAGCAGTTCTTC
CASSPPSGGAINEQFF
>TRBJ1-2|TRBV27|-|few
TGTGCCAGCAGTTCCCAGGGTGGAAATGGCTACACCTTC
CASSSQGGNGYTF
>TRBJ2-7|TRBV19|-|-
TGTGCCAGTAGTATTTGGGGGGCGGAGGAGCAGTACTTC
CASSIWGAEEQYF
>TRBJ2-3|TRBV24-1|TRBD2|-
TGTGCCACCAGTGATTTGCCGAGCGGGAGGCAGGTAGATACGCAGTATTTT
CATSDLPSGRQVDTQYF
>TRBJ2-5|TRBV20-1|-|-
TGCAGTGTGCCGGGACGAACTCAAGAGACCCAGTACTTC
CSVPGRTQETQYF
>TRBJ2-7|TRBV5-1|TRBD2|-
TGCGCCAGCAGCAGGGGGACTAGCGGGACTCTGAGCTCCTACGAGCAGTACTTC
CASSRGTSGTLSSYEQYF
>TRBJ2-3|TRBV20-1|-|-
TGCAGTGCCCTTTCTTCCGTGGGCACAGATACGCAGTATTTT
CSALSSVGTDTQYF
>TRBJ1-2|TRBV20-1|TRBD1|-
TGCAGTGCTAGATTGGACAGGGGGCATTATGGCTACACCTTC
CSARLDRGHYGYTF
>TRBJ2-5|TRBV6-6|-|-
TGTGCCAGCACATTCGCGGGGCAAGAGACCCAGTACTTC
CASTFAGQETQYF
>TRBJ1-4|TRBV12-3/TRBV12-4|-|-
TGTGCCAGCAGCCCGCCGAACAGGGAGAAAAAACTGTTTTTT
CASSPPNREKKLFF
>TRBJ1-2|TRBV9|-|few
TGTGCCAGCAGCGAACAGGGTCCCTATGGCTACACCTTC
CASSEQGPYGYTF
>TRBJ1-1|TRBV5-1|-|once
TGCGCCAGCAGCTATGAGGGACGGGGGGACACTGAAGCTTTCTTT
CASSYEGRGDTEAFF
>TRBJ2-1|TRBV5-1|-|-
TGCGCCAGCAGCTTGGCTGCGGTAGGTAATGGGCAGTTCTTC
CASSLAAVGNGQFF
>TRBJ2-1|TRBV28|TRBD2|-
TGTGCCAGCAGTTTTCCCGCGGGAGGCCTCTACGAGCAGTTCTTC
CASSFPAGGLYEQFF
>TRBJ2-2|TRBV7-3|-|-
TGTGCCAGCAGCTTAAAGGGGTGGACCGGGGAGCTGTTTTTT
CASSLKGWTGELFF
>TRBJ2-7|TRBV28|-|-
TGTGCCACAATGGGGGTGATTTACGAGCAGTACTTC
CATMGVIYEQYF
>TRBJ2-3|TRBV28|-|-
TGTGCCAGCAGCCTGCGAGGGTACCCCTATACGCAGTATTTT
CASSLRGYPYTQYF
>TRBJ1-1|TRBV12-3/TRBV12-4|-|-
TGTGCCAGCAGTTCCCGATCCTACGCGAACACTGAAGCTTTCTTT
CASSSRSYANTEAFF
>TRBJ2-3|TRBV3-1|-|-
TGTGCCAGCAGCCAAGAGTACAGTATGAGTTCTAGCACAGATACGCAGTATTTT
CASSQEYSMSSSTDTQYF
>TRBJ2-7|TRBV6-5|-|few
TGTGCCAGCAGTTACGGGACATCTCCCTACGAGCAGTACTTC
CASSYGTSPYEQYF
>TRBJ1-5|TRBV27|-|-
TGTGCCAGCAGTTTAGTGGGGGACCAGCCCCAGCATTTT
CASSLVGDQPQHF
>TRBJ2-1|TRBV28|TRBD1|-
TGTGCCAGCAGAGGGACAGGAGGCTTGCCGGCCCCGAGCAATGAGCAGTTCTTC
CASRGTGGLPAPSNEQFF
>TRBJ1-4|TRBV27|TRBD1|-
TGTGCCAGCAGGCCCGGGACAGGGCCTGAAAAACTGTTTTTT
CASRPGTGPEKLFF
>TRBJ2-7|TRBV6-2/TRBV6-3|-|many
TGTGCCAGCAGCCACGAGTTGGGTCGGACCTACGAGCAGTACTTC
CASSHELGRTYEQYF
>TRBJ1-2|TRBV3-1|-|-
TGTGCCAGCAGTATACCAGGGAGCTATGGCTACACCTTC
CASSIPGSYGYTF
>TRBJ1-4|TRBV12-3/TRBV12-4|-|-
TGTGCCAGCAGTTTCTGGGAAAAACTGTTTTTT
CASSFWEKLFF